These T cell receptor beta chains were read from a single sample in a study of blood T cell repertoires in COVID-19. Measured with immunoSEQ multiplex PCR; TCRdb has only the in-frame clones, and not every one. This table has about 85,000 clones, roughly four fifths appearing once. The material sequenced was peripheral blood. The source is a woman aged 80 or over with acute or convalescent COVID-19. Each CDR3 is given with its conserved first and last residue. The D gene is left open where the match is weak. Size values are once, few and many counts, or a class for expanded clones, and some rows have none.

TGTGCTAGTGGTTTGGTACGGCAGGGTACGCAGTATTTT | CASGLVRQGTQYF | TRBV12-5 | NA | TRBJ2-3 | NA
TGTGCCAGCAGCTCGACAGAGAGAAACACAGATACGCAGTATTTT | CASSSTERNTDTQYF | TRBV7-9 | NA | TRBJ2-3 | NA
TGCGCCAGCAGCTTGAGTACAGGTAGCAATCAGCCCCAGCATTTT | CASSLSTGSNQPQHF | TRBV5-1 | NA | TRBJ1-5 | NA
TGTGCCATCAGTGAGTCGGACCCGAGTCGAGGGGAGCAGTACTTC | CAISESDPSRGEQYF | TRBV10-3 | NA | TRBJ2-7 | NA
TGCAGTGCTAGTTTTGGGGCTAGCTATAATTCACCCCTCCACTTT | CSASFGASYNSPLHF | TRBV20-1 | NA | TRBJ1-6 | many
TGTGCCAGCAGTTACACCCGGACAGGGGGGTCAGGGACCCAGTACTTC | CASSYTRTGGSGTQYF | TRBV6-5 | TRBD1 | TRBJ2-5 | NA
TGCGCCAGCAGCGACGGGTCAGTTTATGGCTACACCTTC | CASSDGSVYGYTF | TRBV5-1 | NA | TRBJ1-2 | NA
TGTGCCAGCAGCTTATACGGCGGGAGGGGACCCAATGAGCAGTTCTTC | CASSLYGGRGPNEQFF | TRBV7-8 | TRBD2 | TRBJ2-1 | NA
TGTGCCAGCTTTACTCCGGGCTACGAGCAGTACTTC | CASFTPGYEQYF | TRBV6-5 | NA | TRBJ2-7 | NA
TGCGCCAGCAATCCCGGGACAGGGGTGTACGAGCAGTACTTC | CASNPGTGVYEQYF | TRBV5-1 | TRBD1 | TRBJ2-7 | NA